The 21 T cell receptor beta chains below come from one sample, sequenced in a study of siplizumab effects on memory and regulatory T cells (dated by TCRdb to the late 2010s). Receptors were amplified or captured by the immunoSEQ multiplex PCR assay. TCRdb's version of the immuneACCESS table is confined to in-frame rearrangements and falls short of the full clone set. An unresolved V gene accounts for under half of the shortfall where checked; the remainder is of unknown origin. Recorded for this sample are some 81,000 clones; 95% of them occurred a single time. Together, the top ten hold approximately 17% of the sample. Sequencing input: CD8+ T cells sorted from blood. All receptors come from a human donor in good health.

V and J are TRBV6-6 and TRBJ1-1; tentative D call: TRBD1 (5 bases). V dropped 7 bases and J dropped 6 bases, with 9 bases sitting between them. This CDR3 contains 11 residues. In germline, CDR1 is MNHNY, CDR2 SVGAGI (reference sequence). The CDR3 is CASIGGPEAFF. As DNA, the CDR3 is TGTGCCAGCATCGGGGGACCTGAAGCTTTCTTT.

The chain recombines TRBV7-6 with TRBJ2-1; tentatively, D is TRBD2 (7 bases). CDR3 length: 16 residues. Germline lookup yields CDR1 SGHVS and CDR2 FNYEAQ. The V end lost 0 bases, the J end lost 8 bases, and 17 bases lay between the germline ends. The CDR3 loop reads CASSLAGAKGGDEQFF. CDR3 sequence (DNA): TGTGCCAGCAGCTTAGCCGGAGCAAAAGGGGGGGATGAGCAGTTCTTC.

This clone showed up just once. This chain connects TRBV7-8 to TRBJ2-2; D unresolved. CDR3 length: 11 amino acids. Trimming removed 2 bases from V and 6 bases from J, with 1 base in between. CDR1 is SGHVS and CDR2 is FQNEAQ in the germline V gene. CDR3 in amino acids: CASSLSGELFF. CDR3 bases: TGTGCCAGCAGCTTATCCGGGGAGCTGTTTTTT.

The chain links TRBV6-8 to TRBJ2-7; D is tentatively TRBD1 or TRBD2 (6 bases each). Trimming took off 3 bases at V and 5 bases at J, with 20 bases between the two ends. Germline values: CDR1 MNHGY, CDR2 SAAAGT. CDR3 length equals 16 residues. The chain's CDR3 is CASSYLACRGGDEQYF. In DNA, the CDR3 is TGTGCCAGCAGTTATTTGGCCTGCAGGGGAGGTGACGAGCAGTACTTC.

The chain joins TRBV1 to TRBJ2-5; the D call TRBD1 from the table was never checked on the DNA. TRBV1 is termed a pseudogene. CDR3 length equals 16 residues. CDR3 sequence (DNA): TGCACCAGCAGCCAAGTTTTTAAGCAGGGCCCAGAGACCCAGTACTTC. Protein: CTSSQVFKQGPETQYF.

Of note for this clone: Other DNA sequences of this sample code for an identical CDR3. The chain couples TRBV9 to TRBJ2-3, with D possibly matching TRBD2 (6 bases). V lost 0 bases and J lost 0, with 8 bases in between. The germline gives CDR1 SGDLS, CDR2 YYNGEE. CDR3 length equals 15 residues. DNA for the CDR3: TGTGCCAGCAGCGTAGCAAGCGGGAGCACAGATACGCAGTATTTT. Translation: CASSVASGSTDTQYF.

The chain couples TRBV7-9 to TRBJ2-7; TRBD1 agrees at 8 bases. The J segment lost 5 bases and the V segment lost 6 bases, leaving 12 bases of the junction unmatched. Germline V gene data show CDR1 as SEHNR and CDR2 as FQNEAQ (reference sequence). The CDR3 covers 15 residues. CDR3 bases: TGTGCCAGCAGGGGATGGACAGGGCGTTTCGACGAGCAGTACTTC. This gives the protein CASRGWTGRFDEQYF.

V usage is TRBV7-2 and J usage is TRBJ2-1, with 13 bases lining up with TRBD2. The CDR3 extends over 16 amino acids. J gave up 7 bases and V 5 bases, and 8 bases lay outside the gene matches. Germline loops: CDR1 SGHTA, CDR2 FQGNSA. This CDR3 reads CASSILWTSGSNEQFF. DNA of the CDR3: TGTGCCAGCAGCATACTTTGGACTAGCGGGAGTAATGAGCAGTTCTTC.

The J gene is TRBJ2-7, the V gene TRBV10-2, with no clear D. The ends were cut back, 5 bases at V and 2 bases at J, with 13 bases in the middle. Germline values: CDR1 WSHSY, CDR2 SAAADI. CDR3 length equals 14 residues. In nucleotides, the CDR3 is TGCGCCAGCAGTCATAGGACGTCCCCCTACGAGCAGTACTTC. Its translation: CASSHRTSPYEQYF.

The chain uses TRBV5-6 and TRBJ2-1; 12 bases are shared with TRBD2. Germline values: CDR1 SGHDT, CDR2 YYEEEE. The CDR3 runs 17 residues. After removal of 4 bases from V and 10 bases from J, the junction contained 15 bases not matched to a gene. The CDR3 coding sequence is TGTGCCAGCAGCATAACCTCACGACTAGCGGGAGTAGGCGAGCAGTTCTTC. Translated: CASSITSRLAGVGEQFF.

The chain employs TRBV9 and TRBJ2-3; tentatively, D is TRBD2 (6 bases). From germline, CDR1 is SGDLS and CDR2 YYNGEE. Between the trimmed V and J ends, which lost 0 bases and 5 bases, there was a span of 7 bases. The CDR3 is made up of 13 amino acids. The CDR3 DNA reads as TGTGCCAGCAGCGTAGACGGGGGAGATACGCAGTATTTT. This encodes CASSVDGGDTQYF. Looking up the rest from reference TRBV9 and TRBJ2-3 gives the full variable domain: DSGVTQTPKHLITATGQRVTLRCSPRSGDLSVYWYQQSLDQGLQFLIQYYNGEERAKGNILERFSAQQFPDLHSELNLSSLELGDSALYFCASSVDGGDTQYFGPGTRLTVL.

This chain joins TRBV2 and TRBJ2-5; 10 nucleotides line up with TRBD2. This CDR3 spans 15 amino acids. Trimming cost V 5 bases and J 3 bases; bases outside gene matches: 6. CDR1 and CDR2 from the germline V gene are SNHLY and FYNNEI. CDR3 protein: CASSRLGLAEETQYF. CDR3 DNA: TGTGCCAGCAGTCGACTTGGACTAGCGGAAGAGACCCAGTACTTC.

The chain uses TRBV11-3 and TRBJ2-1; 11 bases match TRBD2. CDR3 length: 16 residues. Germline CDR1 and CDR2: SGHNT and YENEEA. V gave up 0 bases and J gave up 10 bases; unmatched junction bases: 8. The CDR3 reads CASSLEPSGGRGEQFF. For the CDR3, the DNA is TGTGCCAGCAGCTTAGAACCTAGCGGGGGGCGTGGAGAGCAGTTCTTC.

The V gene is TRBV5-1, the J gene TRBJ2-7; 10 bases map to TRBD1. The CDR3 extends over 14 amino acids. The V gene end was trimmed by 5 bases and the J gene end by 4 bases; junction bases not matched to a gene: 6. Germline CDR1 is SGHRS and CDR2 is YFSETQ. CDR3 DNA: TGCGCCAGCAGATACGGGACAGGGGCTTACGAGCAGTACTTC. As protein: CASRYGTGAYEQYF.

In nucleotides, the CDR3 is TGTGCCAGCAGCTCCCTGGGCTACAATGAGCAGTTCTTC. It encodes CASSSLGYNEQFF. The V gene is TRBV7-3, the J gene TRBJ2-1; D not resolved. Looked up from germline, CDR1 is SGHTA and CDR2 is FQGTGA. The CDR3 loop spans 13 amino acids. Trimming took off 4 bases at V and 3 bases at J, with 7 bases between the two ends.

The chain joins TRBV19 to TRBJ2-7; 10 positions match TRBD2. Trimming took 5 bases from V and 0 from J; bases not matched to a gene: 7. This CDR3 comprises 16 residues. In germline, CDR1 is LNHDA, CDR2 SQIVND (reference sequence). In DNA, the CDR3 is TGTGCCAGTAGTTCAAGGACTAGCGGCCGCTCCTACGAGCAGTACTTC. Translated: CASSSRTSGRSYEQYF.

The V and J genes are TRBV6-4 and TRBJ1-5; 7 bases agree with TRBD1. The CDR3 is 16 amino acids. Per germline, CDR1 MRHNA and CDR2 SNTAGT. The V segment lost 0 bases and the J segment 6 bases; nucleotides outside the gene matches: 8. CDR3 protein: CASSDSKTGWSQPQHF. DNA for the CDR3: TGTGCCAGCAGTGACTCCAAGACAGGGTGGAGTCAGCCCCAGCATTTT.

CDR3 sequence reads: CASSPTTLAGVSYEQYF. The CDR3 region has the DNA TGTGCCAGCAGTCCGACGACCCTAGCGGGAGTCTCCTACGAGCAGTACTTC. The chain carries TRBV28 and TRBJ2-7; 10 bases map to TRBD2. V lost 5 bases, J lost 0 bases, and 10 bases stayed unmatched. CDR3 length: 17 amino acids. Germline-derived CDR1 and CDR2 are MDHEN and SYDVKM.

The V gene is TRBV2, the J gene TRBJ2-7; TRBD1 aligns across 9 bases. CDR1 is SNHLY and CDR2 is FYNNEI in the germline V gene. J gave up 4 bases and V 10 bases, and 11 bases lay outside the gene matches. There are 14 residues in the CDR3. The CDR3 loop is CAITGTGTLYEQYF. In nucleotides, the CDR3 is TGTGCCATAACCGGGACAGGGACGCTTTACGAGCAGTACTTC.

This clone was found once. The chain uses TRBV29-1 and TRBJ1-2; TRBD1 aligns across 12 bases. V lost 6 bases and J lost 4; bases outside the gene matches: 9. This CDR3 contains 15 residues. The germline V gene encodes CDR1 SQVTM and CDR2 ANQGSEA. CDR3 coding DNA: TGCAGCGTCCTAGGGACAGGGGGCGTGGGCTATGGCTACACCTTC. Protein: CSVLGTGGVGYGYTF.

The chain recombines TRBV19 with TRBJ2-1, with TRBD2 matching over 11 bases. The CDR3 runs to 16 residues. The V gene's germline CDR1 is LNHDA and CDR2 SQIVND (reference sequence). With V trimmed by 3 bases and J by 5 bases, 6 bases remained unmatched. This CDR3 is CASSMYGTSGNNEQFF. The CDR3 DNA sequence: TGTGCCAGTAGTATGTACGGGACTAGCGGAAACAATGAGCAGTTCTTC.